Each of the 29 T cell receptor beta chains below was sequenced from the same sample in a study of cytomegalovirus exposure and HLA in healthy donors. Researchers ran the PCR with 60 Vbeta and 13 Jbeta primers. Sequenced by immunoSEQ multiplex PCR; TCRdb stores in-frame clones only, minus some. There are approximately 170,000 clones in the sample; around 75% occur only once, and over 4.5% lies in the top ten. Sequencing was carried out using PBMCs. Receptor source: a male donor in good health and CMV-seronegative.

The rearrangement uses TRBV6-4 and TRBJ2-2; 8 bases fit TRBD1. V gave up 6 bases and J gave up 2 bases; unmatched junction bases: 2. CDR1 MRHNA and CDR2 SNTAGT come from the germline V gene. The CDR3 runs to 14 residues. The CDR3 DNA sequence: TGTGCCAGCAGAGGACAGGGTAACACCGGGGAGCTGTTTTTT. Amino acid sequence: CASRGQGNTGELFF.

This chain uses TRBV7-7 with TRBJ2-1; D might be TRBD2 (6 bases). V lost 2 bases and J 10 bases, leaving 15 bases between the germline ends. CDR1 and CDR2 (germline): SSHAT, FNYEAQ (reference sequence). The CDR3 runs 14 residues. The CDR3 here is CASSLTGTLNEQFF. The CDR3 DNA reads as TGTGCCAGCAGCTTAACGGGGACTTTAAACGAGCAGTTCTTC. Variable domain in full (rest from reference TRBV7-7 and TRBJ2-1): GAGVSQSPRYKVTKRGQDVTLRCDPISSHATLYWYQQALGQGPEFLTYFNYEAQPDKSGLPSDRFSAERPEGSISTLTIQRTEQRDSAMYRCASSLTGTLNEQFFGPGTRLTVL.

The chain carries TRBV6-5 and TRBJ2-7; 8 bases are a match to TRBD1. Per the germline V gene, CDR1 is MNHEY and CDR2 is SVGAGI. The CDR3 consists of 15 residues. V was pared by 0 bases and J by 4 bases, with 5 bases of the junction left unmatched. In nucleotides, the CDR3 is TGTGCCAGCAGTTACTCGAGACAGGGGACTTACGAGCAGTACTTC. Residues: CASSYSRQGTYEQYF.

The CDR3 reads CASAEASGTYEQYF. DNA of the CDR3: TGTGCCAGCGCCGAGGCTAGCGGGACCTACGAGCAGTACTTC. This chain joins TRBV28 and TRBJ2-7, with 9 positions matching TRBD2. CDR3 length equals 14 residues. The V gene's germline CDR1 is MDHEN and CDR2 SYDVKM. V lost 8 bases and J lost 2; bases outside the gene matches: 7.

V and J are TRBV6-6 and TRBJ1-2, with 7 bases fitting TRBD1. V was pared by 7 bases and J by 2 bases, with 4 bases of the junction left unmatched. Germline loops: CDR1 MNHNY, CDR2 SVGAGI (reference sequence). The CDR3 runs 13 residues. CDR3 DNA: TGTGCCAGCACCCCGGACAGGAACTATGGCTACACCTTC. This sequence encodes CASTPDRNYGYTF.

The chain joins TRBV12-5 to TRBJ2-2; 7 bases align to TRBD2. Trimming at V came to 5 bases and at J to 9 bases, leaving 6 bases not matched to a gene. The CDR3 length is 13 residues. From germline, CDR1 is LGHNT and CDR2 FRNRAP. Here the CDR3 DNA reads TGTGCTAGTGGTCTTGGGGAGGGGAGGGAGCTGTTTTTT. This translates into CASGLGEGRELFF.

V is TRBV6-5 and J is TRBJ1-2, with D possibly matching TRBD1 (5 bases). From germline, CDR1 is MNHEY and CDR2 SVGAGI. V dropped 3 bases and J dropped 4 bases, with 12 bases sitting between them. The CDR3 is 14 amino acids. CDR3 region: CASSYRGGGYGYTF. The CDR3 nucleotides are TGTGCCAGCAGTTATAGGGGCGGTGGCTATGGCTACACCTTC.

V and J are TRBV30 and TRBJ2-7, with 7 bases lining up with TRBD2. V lost 2 bases and J lost 2; bases outside the gene matches: 3. Germline assignment: CDR1 GTSNPN and CDR2 SVGIG (reference sequence). The CDR3 loop spans 13 amino acids. Written as DNA, the CDR3 is TGTGCCTGGAGTCCTGGACTAGCCTACGAGCAGTACTTC. Residues: CAWSPGLAYEQYF.

The chain combines TRBV11-3 with TRBJ2-2; D ambiguous. V was clipped by 1 base and J by 6 bases, with 6 bases between them. The length of the CDR3 is 13 residues. CDR1 and CDR2 (germline): SGHNT, YENEEA. DNA for the CDR3: TGTGCCAGCAGCTTAGCAGTGGCCGGGGAGCTGTTTTTT. It specifies CASSLAVAGELFF.

The CDR3 spells CASSETLQETQYF. The CDR3 coding sequence is TGTGCCAGCTCAGAAACACTACAAGAGACCCAGTACTTC. This chain connects TRBV18 to TRBJ2-5, with D uncertain. The CDR3 length is 13 residues. The V end lost 5 bases, the J end lost 2 bases, and 9 bases lay between the germline ends. Germline V CDR1 and CDR2: KGHSH, LQKENI.

The V gene is TRBV5-1, the J gene TRBJ2-2, with 7 bases lining up with TRBD1. CDR3 length: 15 residues. Germline V CDR1 and CDR2: SGHRS, YFSETQ. The J segment lost 0 bases and the V segment lost 7 bases, leaving 6 bases of the junction unmatched. Written as DNA, the CDR3 is TGCGCCAGCCAAACCGGGACAGCGAACACCGGGGAGCTGTTTTTT. Translation: CASQTGTANTGELFF.

Only a few counts were recorded for this clone. This chain connects TRBV7-9 to TRBJ1-3; 7 bases match TRBD1. Trimming cost V 5 bases and J 2 bases; bases outside gene matches: 9. The CDR3 spans 16 residues. CDR1 is SEHNR and CDR2 is FQNEAQ in the germline V gene (reference sequence). The CDR3, as DNA: TGTGCCAGCAGCCGTCAGACAGGGACCCCTGGAAACACCATATATTTT. The encoded protein is CASSRQTGTPGNTIYF.

This clone was seen more than once but under ten times. This chain uses TRBV6-6 with TRBJ2-3; 11 bases line up with TRBD2. With 2 bases clipped from V and 8 bases from J, the junction kept 9 bases outside the gene matches. Germline values: CDR1 MNHNY, CDR2 SVGAGI (reference sequence). The CDR3 extends over 16 amino acids. DNA for the CDR3: TGTGCCAGCAGTTACCGCCTAGCGGGGGGTCGGGGTACGCAGTATTTT. Protein: CASSYRLAGGRGTQYF.

This clone was counted a single time. The chain couples TRBV6-4 to TRBJ1-2; 8 bases are shared with TRBD1. CDR1 is MRHNA, CDR2 SNTAGT, per germline. This CDR3 has 14 residues. V lost 5 bases to trimming and J lost 5 bases; unmatched junction nucleotides: 7. CDR3 in DNA: TGTGCCAGCAGTAATACCGGGACAGGATATGGCTACACCTTC. This codes for CASSNTGTGYGYTF.

The chain carries TRBV19 and TRBJ2-7, with D perhaps matching TRBD1 (5 bases). This CDR3 region has 15 residues. Germline assignment: CDR1 LNHDA and CDR2 SQIVND (reference sequence). The V end was cut by 0 bases, the J end by 2 bases, with 11 bases between. CDR3 bases: TGTGCCAGTAGTATAGAATTAGGGGCCACCTACGAGCAGTACTTC. The encoded protein is CASSIELGATYEQYF.

This clone was seen only a few times. Because the CDR3's place on the DNA is in doubt, the DNA is left out and the CDR3 is given as listed by TCRdb. The rearrangement links TRBV5-1 to TRBJ2-7; TRBD1, the D gene given by the table, was not confirmed from the DNA. The CDR3 is 14 residues long, counting both termini. CDR1 and CDR2 from the germline V gene are SGHRS and YFSETQ. CDR3 amino acids: CASSLAVVGTGAFF.

V is TRBV18 and J is TRBJ2-5, with no clear D. CDR1 KGHSH and CDR2 LQKENI come from the germline V gene. Trimming left V 3 bases short and J 0 bases short, with 5 bases between. CDR3 size: 13 residues. CDR3 in amino acids: CASSPTNQETQYF. CDR3 DNA sequence: TGTGCCAGCTCACCCACTAACCAAGAGACCCAGTACTTC.

In this sample, this clone turned up once. This chain connects TRBV19 to TRBJ1-2; unclear D gene. Germline V gives CDR1 LNHDA, CDR2 SQIVND (reference sequence). The V end lost 3 bases, the J end lost 2 bases, and 10 bases lay between the germline ends. This CDR3 is 14 amino acids long. The CDR3 DNA reads as TGTGCCAGTAGTATGTACAGTCCAAACTATGGCTACACCTTC. Amino acid sequence: CASSMYSPNYGYTF.

V and J are TRBV15 and TRBJ2-5, with D tentatively TRBD2 (7 bases). CDR3 length: 15 amino acids. CDR1 is LNHNV, CDR2 YYDKDF, per germline (reference sequence). The V end was cut by 0 bases, the J end by 5 bases, with 13 bases between. The CDR3, as DNA: TGTGCCACCAGCAGAGATGGGGGGGCAGGTGAGACCCAGTACTTC. It specifies CATSRDGGAGETQYF.

The rearrangement uses TRBV4-1 and TRBJ2-5; 8 nucleotides match TRBD2. CDR3 length: 17 residues. The V gene's germline CDR1 is MGHRA and CDR2 YSYEKL. Germline trimming cut 3 bases from V and 2 bases from J; bases unmatched to any gene: 11. This chain's CDR3 is CASSQTGLANFQETQYF. DNA of the CDR3: TGCGCCAGCAGCCAGACCGGACTAGCAAACTTTCAAGAGACCCAGTACTTC.

The V gene is TRBV28, the J gene TRBJ2-7; possibly TRBD2 for D (5 bases). V shed 5 bases and J shed 7 bases, with 24 bases lying between them. CDR1 is MDHEN, CDR2 SYDVKM, per germline. CDR3 length equals 16 residues. CDR3 DNA: TGTGCCAGCAGTCAACCTATGGCCGCCGGGCGGACTGAGCAGTACTTC. This sequence encodes CASSQPMAAGRTEQYF.

This clone was observed a handful of times. The V and J genes are TRBV4-1 and TRBJ1-1, with D unresolved. This CDR3 has 15 amino acids. The germline gives CDR1 MGHRA, CDR2 YSYEKL. Trimming stripped 3 bases from V and 3 bases from J, with 14 bases between. CDR3 in amino acids: CASSQRPEEDTEAFF. The CDR3 coding sequence is TGCGCCAGCAGCCAGAGACCTGAAGAGGACACTGAAGCTTTCTTT.

This clone was observed a handful of times. The chain carries TRBV14 and TRBJ2-3; D is unresolved. The CDR3 covers 14 residues. V shed 0 bases and J shed 1 base, with 5 bases lying between them. Looked up from germline, CDR1 is SGHDN and CDR2 is FVKESK. CDR3 protein: CASSQEARTDTQYF. The CDR3 nucleotides read TGTGCCAGCAGCCAAGAGGCACGCACAGATACGCAGTATTTT.

This chain joins TRBV7-2 and TRBJ1-5; unclear D gene. V lost 3 bases to trimming and J lost 10 bases, with 13 bases between them. Germline V gives CDR1 SGHTA, CDR2 FQGNSA. The CDR3 consists of 13 residues. The CDR3 is CASSFTEVSPQHF. CDR3 coding DNA: TGTGCCAGCAGCTTCACGGAGGTTAGTCCCCAGCATTTT.

The gene calls are TRBV6-5 and TRBJ2-2, with 8 nucleotides matching TRBD2. There are 14 residues in the CDR3. Trimming at V came to 8 bases and at J to 6 bases, leaving 8 bases not matched to a gene. CDR1 is MNHEY and CDR2 is SVGAGI in the germline V gene. CDR3 sequence reads: CASGWGLESGELFF. The CDR3, as DNA: TGTGCCAGCGGTTGGGGACTAGAATCCGGGGAGCTGTTTTTT.

The chain employs TRBV4-1 and TRBJ2-5; weak D call: TRBD2 (5 bases). Germline lookup yields CDR1 MGHRA and CDR2 YSYEKL. Between the trimmed V and J ends, which lost 0 bases and 2 bases, there was a span of 10 bases. This CDR3 is built from 15 residues. This CDR3 is CASSQDPTGQETQYF. CDR3 in DNA: TGCGCCAGCAGCCAAGACCCTACGGGGCAAGAGACCCAGTACTTC.

This rearrangement joins TRBV27 to TRBJ1-2, with D possibly being TRBD1 (5 bases). In germline, CDR1 is MNHEY, CDR2 SMNVEV (reference sequence). CDR3 length: 13 residues. Between the trimmed V and J ends, which lost 6 bases and 4 bases, there was a span of 12 bases. This CDR3 reads CASRSQASYGYTF. The CDR3 bases are TGTGCCAGCAGGTCACAGGCCTCCTATGGCTACACCTTC.

This rearrangement joins TRBV25-1 to TRBJ2-3; 8 bases line up with TRBD1. Germline CDR1 reads MGHDK; CDR2 reads SYGVNS. The CDR3 contains 13 residues. The V gene end was trimmed by 5 bases and the J gene end by 4 bases; junction bases not matched to a gene: 2. The CDR3 protein is CASSKQGADTQYF. The CDR3 DNA follows: TGTGCCAGCAGTAAACAGGGGGCAGATACGCAGTATTTT.

This chain connects TRBV30 to TRBJ2-1; 8 bases are shared with TRBD1. CDR1 and CDR2 (germline): GTSNPN, SVGIG (reference sequence). The CDR3 sequence is 10 residues long. With V trimmed by 5 bases and J by 10 bases, 1 base remained unmatched. In DNA, the CDR3 is TGTGCCTGGTCAGGGGGCGAGCAGTTCTTC. The encoded protein is CAWSGGEQFF.